This paragraph reports one T cell receptor beta chain. In its sample, this clonotype was seen many times. The antigen it recognizes is unknown. Per-base quality was not reported, and no clone a single base away is much larger than it. The instrument given in TCRdb is Illumina HiSeq 1500. The public reads were run again by TCRdb, first through fastp at Q25 and then through MiXCR, and only productive beta chains were kept. Entries that share a CDR3 protein sequence are merged under the most common genes and DNA. The sample profile shows around 280,000 distinct CDR3 sequences; roughly an eighth of them were found once. The top ten clonotypes cover roughly 8.7% of the sample. The data were obtained in a study of T cell repertoires in cytomegalovirus infection (dated by TCRdb to the late 2010s). Some background on the complete study: Donor HLA type was relevant to the analysis, as public TCR beta signatures indicated carriage of CMV infection together with the matching HLA type.

General findings and caveats noted by the study authors: In the ex vivo response, HLA-C-restricted CMV-specific TCR beta clonotypes were dominant, and in two of eight donors the single most frequent clonotype came from this HLA-C-restricted group. In both this cohort and an independent cohort of more than 350 donors, the cumulative frequency of public TCR beta family members distinguished carriers of CMV infection plus the relevant HLA type.

V is trimmed back by 5 bases and J by 2 bases, and the junction contains 2 bases that no gene match accounts for. Reading the germline V gene gives CDR1 SGHTA and CDR2 FQGTGA. CDR3 length: 15 amino acids, cysteine to phenylalanine. The read is trimmed to its CDR3 DNA, 45 bases read in frame from base 1. Recombination joined TRBV7-3 with TRBJ2-1; 11 middle bases align to TRBD2. The sample comprised PBMCs. This TCR came from a human donor in good health (CMV status not recorded). Some clones in this sample may be carry-over from other donors' samples. The CDR3 protein sequence reads: CASSASGGTYNEQFF. The nucleotide sequence is given as TGTGCCAGCAGCGCTAGCGGGGGGACCTACAATGAGCAGTTCTTC.